This is a list of T cell receptor beta chains from one sample in a study of blood T cell repertoires in COVID-19. Profiling relied on immunoSEQ multiplex PCR, and the TCRdb table lists in-frame clones only, not all of them. Of 200,000 to 250,000 clones detected, 70% to 85% appear once; the ten largest clones hold 3% to 3.5%. The sample consisted of PBMCs or T cells enriched from blood (not recorded which). These receptors were collected from a woman in her sixties who had recovered from COVID-19. Both conserved end residues are part of each CDR3. D genes are given only for firm matches. Only some rows state a clone size, as once, few, many or a class for expanded clones.

v_gene: TRBV4-2; j_gene: TRBJ2-7; abundance: .; d_gene: TRBD1; CDR3aa: CASSPKTPGQGAPTTWYEQYF; CDR3nt: TGTGCCAGCAGCCCAAAGACACCGGGACAGGGGGCTCCCACTACGTGGTACGAGCAGTACTTC
v_gene: TRBV5-6; j_gene: TRBJ1-1; abundance: .; d_gene: .; CDR3aa: CASSLRGLEAFF; CDR3nt: TGTGCCAGCAGCTTGCGAGGACTCGAAGCTTTCTTT
v_gene: TRBV27; j_gene: TRBJ2-7; abundance: .; d_gene: TRBD2; CDR3aa: CASSLWGGVTSYEQYF; CDR3nt: TGTGCCAGCAGTTTATGGGGAGGGGTAACGTCCTACGAGCAGTACTTC
v_gene: TRBV3-1/TRBV3-2; j_gene: TRBJ1-2; abundance: few; d_gene: TRBD1; CDR3aa: CASSLSLQGARDYGYTF; CDR3nt: TGTGCCAGCAGCCTTTCTCTACAGGGGGCCAGGGACTATGGCTACACCTTC
v_gene: TRBV5-6; j_gene: TRBJ1-6; abundance: .; d_gene: .; CDR3aa: CASSLEGGWSSPLHF; CDR3nt: TGTGCCAGCAGCTTGGAGGGAGGTTGGAGTTCACCCCTCCACTTT
v_gene: TRBV6-2/TRBV6-3; j_gene: TRBJ2-1; abundance: .; d_gene: .; CDR3aa: CASSYGAGASREQFF; CDR3nt: TGTGCCAGCAGTTACGGAGCAGGGGCCTCGAGGGAGCAGTTCTTC
v_gene: TRBV12-3/TRBV12-4; j_gene: TRBJ1-2; abundance: .; d_gene: .; CDR3aa: CASSFGGYGYTF; CDR3nt: TGTGCCAGCAGTTTCGGGGGGTATGGCTACACCTTC
v_gene: TRBV10-1; j_gene: TRBJ1-5; abundance: .; d_gene: .; CDR3aa: CASRRLQPQHF; CDR3nt: TGCGCCAGCAGAAGACTTCAGCCCCAGCATTTT
v_gene: TRBV5-8; j_gene: TRBJ2-2; abundance: .; d_gene: .; CDR3aa: CASSFLDTTNTGELFF; CDR3nt: TGTGCCAGCAGCTTCCTGGACACAACGAACACCGGGGAGCTGTTTTTT
v_gene: TRBV5-4; j_gene: TRBJ2-6; abundance: once; d_gene: .; CDR3aa: CASSVQGSGANVLTF; CDR3nt: TGTGCCAGCAGCGTACAGGGCTCCGGGGCCAACGTCCTGACTTTC
v_gene: TRBV7-6; j_gene: TRBJ1-3; abundance: .; d_gene: .; CDR3aa: CASSSGLLGYRGNTIYF; CDR3nt: TGTGCCAGCAGCTCCGGACTGCTGGGATATCGAGGAAACACCATATATTTT
v_gene: TRBV7-3; j_gene: TRBJ2-5; abundance: .; d_gene: TRBD2; CDR3aa: CASSRTSGGPPGETQYF; CDR3nt: TGTGCCAGCAGCAGGACTAGCGGGGGGCCCCCCGGAGAGACCCAGTACTTC
v_gene: TRBV7-8; j_gene: TRBJ1-1; abundance: .; d_gene: TRBD1; CDR3aa: CASSFDRGGYTEAFF; CDR3nt: TGTGCCAGCAGCTTTGACAGGGGAGGTTACACTGAAGCTTTCTTT
v_gene: TRBV27; j_gene: TRBJ2-7; abundance: .; d_gene: TRBD2; CDR3aa: CASRPLAGNSYEQYF; CDR3nt: TGTGCCAGCAGACCTCTAGCGGGGAACTCCTACGAGCAGTACTTC
v_gene: TRBV7-2; j_gene: TRBJ2-2; abundance: many; d_gene: .; CDR3aa: CASSTLTGYTGELFF; CDR3nt: TGTGCCAGCAGCACCTTGACAGGATACACCGGGGAGCTGTTTTTT
v_gene: TRBV11-2; j_gene: TRBJ2-5; abundance: once; d_gene: .; CDR3aa: CASSKTGQETQYF; CDR3nt: TGTGCCAGCAGCAAAACAGGGCAAGAGACCCAGTACTTC
v_gene: TRBV5-4; j_gene: TRBJ2-1; abundance: .; d_gene: TRBD2; CDR3aa: CASSGLAGIDEQFF; CDR3nt: TGTGCCAGCAGTGGGCTAGCGGGTATTGATGAGCAGTTCTTC
v_gene: TRBV7-2; j_gene: TRBJ1-1; abundance: .; d_gene: TRBD1; CDR3aa: CASSTGTGGYTEAFF; CDR3nt: TGTGCCAGCAGCACCGGGACAGGGGGCTACACTGAAGCTTTCTTT
v_gene: TRBV3-1/TRBV3-2; j_gene: TRBJ2-7; abundance: .; d_gene: TRBD2; CDR3aa: CASSPGGLREQYF; CDR3nt: TGTGCCAGCAGCCCGGGGGGGTTACGCGAGCAGTACTTC
v_gene: TRBV5-4; j_gene: TRBJ2-3; abundance: .; d_gene: .; CDR3aa: CASSGIGGASTDTQYF; CDR3nt: TGTGCCAGCAGCGGTATTGGCGGGGCGAGCACAGATACGCAGTATTTT
v_gene: TRBV6-1; j_gene: TRBJ1-5; abundance: .; d_gene: TRBD1; CDR3aa: CASSVFRTGDGGTPQHF; CDR3nt: TGTGCCAGCAGTGTGTTTAGGACAGGGGACGGGGGGACGCCCCAGCATTTT
v_gene: TRBV4-2; j_gene: TRBJ1-1; abundance: few; d_gene: .; CDR3aa: CASSPNIRENTEAFF; CDR3nt: TGTGCCAGCAGCCCTAACATCAGGGAGAACACTGAAGCTTTCTTT
v_gene: TRBV2; j_gene: TRBJ2-3; abundance: .; d_gene: TRBD1; CDR3aa: CASSERVPGGPNTDTQYF; CDR3nt: TGTGCCAGCAGTGAAAGGGTACCAGGGGGCCCGAACACAGATACGCAGTATTTT
v_gene: TRBV6-1; j_gene: TRBJ2-1; abundance: .; d_gene: .; CDR3aa: CASSEAGVLNEQFF; CDR3nt: TGTGCCAGCAGTGAGGCGGGCGTACTCAATGAGCAGTTCTTC
v_gene: TRBV15; j_gene: TRBJ2-5; abundance: .; d_gene: .; CDR3aa: CATSRDLGRETQYF; CDR3nt: TGTGCCACCAGCAGAGATTTGGGGAGGGAGACCCAGTACTTC
v_gene: TRBV2; j_gene: TRBJ2-1; abundance: .; d_gene: TRBD2; CDR3aa: CASSEGAGGYNEQFF; CDR3nt: TGTGCCAGCAGTGAGGGGGCGGGAGGCTACAATGAGCAGTTCTTC
v_gene: TRBV11-2; j_gene: TRBJ2-3; abundance: few; d_gene: TRBD2; CDR3aa: CASSLGLAGTATDTQYF; CDR3nt: TGTGCCAGCAGCCTGGGACTAGCGGGGACGGCCACAGATACGCAGTATTTT
v_gene: TRBV3-1/TRBV3-2; j_gene: TRBJ2-2; abundance: .; d_gene: .; CDR3aa: CASSPHGRNTGELFF; CDR3nt: TGTGCCAGCAGCCCCCACGGGAGGAACACCGGGGAGCTGTTTTTT
v_gene: TRBV11-2; j_gene: TRBJ1-2; abundance: .; d_gene: .; CDR3aa: CASSFSGNYGYTF; CDR3nt: TGTGCCAGCAGCTTCTCAGGGAACTATGGCTACACCTTC
v_gene: TRBV15; j_gene: TRBJ1-3; abundance: .; d_gene: TRBD1; CDR3aa: CATSRDRGLGNTIYF; CDR3nt: TGTGCCACCAGCAGAGACAGGGGGCTTGGAAACACCATATATTTT
v_gene: TRBV6-2/TRBV6-3; j_gene: TRBJ1-2; abundance: .; d_gene: .; CDR3aa: CASSFDGSGYTF; CDR3nt: TGTGCCAGCAGTTTTGACGGGAGTGGCTACACCTTC